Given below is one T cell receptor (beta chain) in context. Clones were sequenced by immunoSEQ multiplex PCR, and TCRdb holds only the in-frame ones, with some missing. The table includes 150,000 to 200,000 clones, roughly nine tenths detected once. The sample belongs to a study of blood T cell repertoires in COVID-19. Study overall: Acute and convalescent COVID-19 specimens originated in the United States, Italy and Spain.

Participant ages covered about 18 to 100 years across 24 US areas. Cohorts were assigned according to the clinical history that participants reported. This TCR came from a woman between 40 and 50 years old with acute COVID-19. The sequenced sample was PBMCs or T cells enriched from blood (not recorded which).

The CDR3 here is CASSQDPDRGRGVGELFF. Written as DNA, the CDR3 is TGTGCCAGCAGCCAAGATCCTGATAGGGGGAGAGGGGTCGGGGAGCTGTTTTTT. This chain connects TRBV4-2 to TRBJ2-2; possibly TRBD1 for D (6 bases). From germline, CDR1 is LGHNA and CDR2 YNFKEQ. Deletions cut 0 bases from V and 7 bases from J, with 21 bases between. The CDR3 runs 18 residues.